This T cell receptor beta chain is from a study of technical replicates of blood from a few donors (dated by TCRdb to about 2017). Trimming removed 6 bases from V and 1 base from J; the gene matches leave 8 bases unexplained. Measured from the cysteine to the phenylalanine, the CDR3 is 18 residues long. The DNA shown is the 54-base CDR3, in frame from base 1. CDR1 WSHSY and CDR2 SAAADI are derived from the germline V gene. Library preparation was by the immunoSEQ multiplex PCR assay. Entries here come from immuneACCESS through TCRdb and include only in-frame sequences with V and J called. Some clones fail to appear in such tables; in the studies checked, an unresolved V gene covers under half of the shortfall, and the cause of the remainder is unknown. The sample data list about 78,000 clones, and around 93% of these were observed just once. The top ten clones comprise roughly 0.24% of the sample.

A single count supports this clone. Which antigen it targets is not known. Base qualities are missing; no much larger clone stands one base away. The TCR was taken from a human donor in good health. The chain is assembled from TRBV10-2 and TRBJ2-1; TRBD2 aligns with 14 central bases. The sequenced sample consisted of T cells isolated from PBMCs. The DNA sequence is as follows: TGCGCCAGCAGGGGGACTAGCGGGGGAACAATTTCCTACAATGAGCAGTTCTTC. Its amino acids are CASRGTSGGTISYNEQFF.